The next 9 T cell receptor beta chains were all read from a single sample in a study of long-term antiretroviral therapy in people with HIV. Assay version v3.0 of immunoSEQ was used, and it was run at survey level. Here immunoSEQ multiplex PCR was the method, and the copy in TCRdb shows in-frame clones only, minus some. The sample lists approximately 25,000 clones; over 90% were seen once. The sequenced sample was unsorted PBMCs, obtained 7.6 years after starting antiretroviral therapy. These receptors were taken from a woman aged 40 to 50 with HIV.

The J gene is TRBJ2-3, the V gene TRBV14; possibly TRBD1 or TRBD2 for D (6 bases each). CDR3 length: 14 amino acids. Trimming cost V 4 bases and J 5 bases, with 13 bases left between them. From germline, CDR1 is SGHDN and CDR2 FVKESK. The CDR3 DNA is TGTGCCAGCAGCCCTAGACAGGAGGGAGATACGCAGTATTTT. It codes for CASSPRQEGDTQYF.

This clone has just one count. This sequence joins TRBV30 and TRBJ2-2, with a weak D call TRBD2 (5 bases). V lost 4 bases to trimming and J lost 7 bases, with 22 bases between them. Per the germline V gene, CDR1 is GTSNPN and CDR2 is SVGIG (reference sequence). This CDR3 has 16 residues. CDR3 in DNA: TGTGCCTGGACGGAGGAAAGTCCCGTCTTGGGCGGGGAGCTGTTTTTT. It encodes CAWTEESPVLGGELFF.

The chain recombines TRBV18 with TRBJ2-7; D gene ambiguous. The V end was cut by 2 bases, the J end by 7 bases, with 12 bases between. The CDR3 extends over 13 amino acids. In germline, CDR1 is KGHSH, CDR2 LQKENI. This CDR3 is CASSPVAKREQYF. The CDR3, as DNA: TGTGCCAGCTCACCAGTCGCCAAGAGGGAGCAGTACTTC. Complete variable domain (other parts from reference TRBV18 and TRBJ2-7): NAGVMQNPRHLVRRRGQEARLRCSPMKGHSHVYWYRQLPEEGLKFMVYLQKENIIDESGMPKERFSAEFPKEGPSILRIQQVVRGDSAAYFCASSPVAKREQYFGPGTRLTVT.

The V gene is TRBV15, the J gene TRBJ1-5, with D possibly TRBD1 on 5 matching bases. The V end was cut by 1 base, the J end by 8 bases, with 21 bases between. The CDR3 contains 17 residues. Per germline, CDR1 LNHNV and CDR2 YYDKDF (reference sequence). The CDR3 loop is CATSRGGVIGGEEPQHF. DNA for the CDR3: TGTGCCACCAGCAGAGGCGGGGTTATTGGGGGGGAAGAGCCCCAGCATTTT.

The chain has TRBV4-1 and TRBJ1-5, with TRBD1 as a possible D gene (6 bases). Germline V gene sequence: CDR1 MGHRA, CDR2 YSYEKL. Trimming shortened V by 0 bases and J by 2 bases, and 11 bases separated the two germline ends. The CDR3 extends over 16 amino acids. The DNA for the CDR3 is TGCGCCAGCAGCCAAGAGGGGGGGGCCGGCAATCAGCCCCAGCATTTT. It yields the protein CASSQEGGAGNQPQHF.

The chain uses TRBV27 and TRBJ2-1; weak D call: TRBD2 (6 bases). V dropped 3 bases and J dropped 4 bases, with 19 bases sitting between them. Per germline, CDR1 MNHEY and CDR2 SMNVEV (reference sequence). The length of the CDR3 is 17 residues. The CDR3 is CASSLKLVWGTYNEQFF. The CDR3 bases are TGTGCCAGCAGTTTGAAACTAGTGTGGGGGACTTACAATGAGCAGTTCTTC.

CDR3 sequence (DNA): TGTGCCAGCAGCGGAAACAGGGGAAACACCGGGGAGCTGTTTTTT. Protein: CASSGNRGNTGELFF. The chain carries TRBV7-2 and TRBJ2-2, with 7 bases that match TRBD1. The V gene's germline CDR1 is SGHTA and CDR2 FQGNSA. The CDR3 contains 15 residues. Losses at the gene ends were 5 bases for V and 2 bases for J; bases not matched to a gene: 5.

CDR3 protein: CASTPGQGKTGEQYF. CDR3 DNA: TGTGCCAGCACCCCGGGACAGGGCAAAACGGGGGAGCAGTACTTC. The chain combines TRBV9 with TRBJ2-7, with 9 bases matching TRBD1. The length of the CDR3 is 15 residues. The V gene end was trimmed by 6 bases and the J gene end by 7 bases; junction bases not matched to a gene: 14. Germline CDR1 reads SGDLS; CDR2 reads YYNGEE.

This chain connects TRBV27 to TRBJ2-2; D is ambiguous. The CDR3 covers 15 residues. Trimming pared 10 bases from V and 0 bases from J, leaving 15 bases between. Germline loops: CDR1 MNHEY, CDR2 SMNVEV (reference sequence). The chain's CDR3 is CATQKWGSNTGELFF. The CDR3 DNA reads TGTGCCACCCAAAAGTGGGGATCGAACACCGGGGAGCTGTTTTTT.